A selection of T cell receptor beta chains follows, all from one sample in a study of blood T cell repertoires in COVID-19. TCRdb's copy holds only in-frame clones and misses some; the assay was immunoSEQ multiplex PCR. The sample has some 310,000 clones, roughly 89% seen once. Specimen: PBMCs or T cells enriched from blood (not recorded which). These receptors were obtained from a woman in her 30s who had recovered from COVID-19. Both conserved end residues are part of each CDR3. Fields, in order: V gene, clone size, D gene, J gene, CDR3 DNA, CDR3 protein. The D gene is left open where the match is weak. Clone size is given for some rows only: seen once, a few or many times, or a class if the clone is expanded.

TRBV9	NA	TRBD1	TRBJ2-6	TGTGCCAGCGGGACAGGGCCCCAGGTTGGGGCCAACGTCCTGACTTTC	CASGTGPQVGANVLTF
TRBV27	NA	TRBD1	TRBJ1-6	TGTGCCAGCAGGAAAAACTCCGGGACAGGGACAGATTCACCCCTCCACTTT	CASRKNSGTGTDSPLHF
TRBV5-6	NA	NA	TRBJ1-2	TGTGCCAGCAGCTTGACAGGGATCTATGGCTACACCTTC	CASSLTGIYGYTF
TRBV5-1	NA	TRBD1	TRBJ2-3	TGCGCCAGCAGCTTGGCCTTAGGGGGCAACACAGATACGCAGTATTTT	CASSLALGGNTDTQYF
TRBV29-1	NA	NA	TRBJ2-5	TGCAGCGTTGATCGGGGGCAAGAGACCCAGTACTTC	CSVDRGQETQYF
TRBV2	NA	TRBD1	TRBJ1-2	TGTGCCAGCAGTGCGGACAGGGGGGGCGGCTACACCTTC	CASSADRGGGYTF
TRBV18	NA	NA	TRBJ1-6	TGTGCCAGCTCAACCCAGGACAACCGAGATTCACCCCTCCACTTT	CASSTQDNRDSPLHF
TRBV7-9	NA	NA	TRBJ2-1	TGTGCCAGCAGCTTAGCGGACGGACAATACAATGAGCAGTTCTTC	CASSLADGQYNEQFF
TRBV5-1	NA	TRBD1	TRBJ1-6	TGCGCCAGCAGCTTGGATGGACAGGTCCATAATTCACCCCTCCACTTT	CASSLDGQVHNSPLHF
TRBV3-1/TRBV3-2	once	NA	TRBJ1-2	TGTGCCAGCAGCCAAGTTCTGGGGGGGCGCGTGGAAAATGGCTACACCTTC	CASSQVLGGRVENGYTF